These 12 T cell receptor beta chains were all obtained from the same sample, sequenced in a study of T cells after posttransplantation cyclophosphamide. Sequenced by immunoSEQ multiplex PCR; TCRdb stores in-frame clones only, minus some. The table has some 22,000 clones, approximately 85% seen once. The specimen sequenced was PBMCs. The receptors here all came from a woman aged 60-75 years with a blood cancer, CMV-positive, and with a related stem cell donor.

The rearrangement uses TRBV7-2 and TRBJ1-3; no firm D call. Trimming stripped 4 bases from V and 0 bases from J, with 10 bases between. Germline loops: CDR1 SGHTA, CDR2 FQGNSA. There are 15 residues in the CDR3. CDR3 sequence: CASSSFVSSGNTIYF. The CDR3 bases are TGTGCCAGCAGCTCTTTTGTTAGCTCTGGAAACACCATATATTTT. The full variable domain, its missing parts supplied by reference TRBV7-2 and TRBJ1-3, is GAGVSQSPSNKVTEKGKDVELRCDPISGHTALYWYRQSLGQGLEFLIYFQGNSAPDKSGLPSDRFSAERTGGSVSTLTIQRTQQEDSAVYLCASSSFVSSGNTIYFGEGSWLTVV.

The gene calls are TRBV6-1 and TRBJ2-7, with TRBD2 identical over 10 bases. This CDR3 contains 14 residues. Germline V gene data show CDR1 as MNHNS and CDR2 as SASEGT. Losses at the gene ends were 7 bases for V and 3 bases for J; bases not matched to a gene: 6. CDR3 coding DNA: TGTGCCAGCACCAGGACTAGCGGTGACTACGAGCAGTACTTC. Residues: CASTRTSGDYEQYF.

V gene TRBV2 combines with J gene TRBJ1-2; 7 bases are a match to TRBD1. Per germline, CDR1 SNHLY and CDR2 FYNNEI. This CDR3 is built from 16 residues. The trim removed 6 bases at V and 5 bases at J, leaving 15 bases unmatched. CDR3 DNA sequence: TGTGCCAGCAGCGGGAGGGGGCAGCTGACACTTTATGGCTACACCTTC. Its translation is CASSGRGQLTLYGYTF.

The rearrangement uses TRBV7-9 and TRBJ1-3; D ambiguous. The CDR3 spans 14 residues. V shed 5 bases and J shed 1 base, with 9 bases lying between them. CDR1 SEHNR and CDR2 FQNEAQ come from the germline V gene (reference sequence). The CDR3 DNA reads as TGTGCCAGCAGCAGACGGGGTTCTGGAAACACCATATATTTT. It is translated as CASSRRGSGNTIYF.

The rearrangement joins TRBV9 to TRBJ2-7, with D possibly TRBD2 on 5 matching bases. CDR3 length: 15 residues. Germline V gene data show CDR1 as SGDLS and CDR2 as YYNGEE. V lost 0 bases, J lost 4 bases, and 14 bases lay in between. The CDR3: CASSVGEGDTYEQYF. The CDR3 coding sequence is TGTGCCAGCAGCGTAGGAGAGGGAGATACATACGAGCAGTACTTC.

On this clone: Mismatch with germline at one junction end may stem from a read error. For the CDR3, the DNA is TGTGCCAGCAGCCCAGAGGTAGGGATCGGGGAGCAGCACTTC. This encodes CASSPEVGIGEQHF. J is TRBJ2-7 and V is TRBV2, with D maybe TRBD2 (5 bases). CDR3 length: 14 residues. The germline V gene encodes CDR1 SNHLY and CDR2 FYNNEI. Together with reference TRBV2 and TRBJ2-7, the CDR3 gives the full variable domain: EPEVTQTPSHQVTQMGQEVILRCVPISNHLYFYWYRQILGQKVEFLVSFYNNEISEKSEIFDDQFSVERPDGSNFTLKIRSTKLEDSAMYFCASSPEVGIGEQHFGPGTRLTVT.

The chain couples TRBV6-5 to TRBJ2-7; 9 bases align to TRBD1. The germline V gene has CDR1 MNHEY and CDR2 SVGAGI. V shed 6 bases, J shed 5 bases, and the junction held 8 bases outside the gene matches. CDR3 length: 14 residues. CDR3: CASRPTGGMNEQYF. The CDR3 DNA sequence: TGTGCCAGCAGGCCGACAGGGGGGATGAACGAGCAGTACTTC.

This rearrangement joins TRBV18 to TRBJ2-6; 8 bases map to TRBD2. V was clipped by 5 bases and J by 3 bases; unmatched bases: 6. The CDR3 contains 16 residues. Germline assignment: CDR1 KGHSH and CDR2 LQKENI. The CDR3 loop reads CASSTGGPGGANVLTF. The CDR3 DNA reads TGTGCCAGCTCAACGGGAGGGCCTGGTGGGGCCAACGTCCTGACTTTC.

V gene TRBV5-1 combines with J gene TRBJ2-1; 7 positions agree with TRBD2. Germline-derived CDR1 and CDR2 are SGHRS and YFSETQ. CDR3 length equals 15 residues. Losses at the gene ends were 4 bases for V and 0 bases for J; bases not matched to a gene: 4. The CDR3 is CASSPSGFSYNEQFF. DNA of the CDR3: TGCGCCAGCAGCCCTAGCGGTTTCTCCTACAATGAGCAGTTCTTC.

This clone was observed a handful of times. V and J are TRBV7-8 and TRBJ2-7; D perhaps matches TRBD1 (5 bases). The CDR3 length is 13 residues. The ends were cut back, 5 bases at V and 3 bases at J, with 11 bases in the middle. The germline CDR1 and CDR2 sequences are SGHVS and FQNEAQ. This chain's CDR3 is CASSPRVVYEQYF. CDR3 DNA: TGTGCCAGCAGCCCCAGGGTTGTCTACGAGCAGTACTTC.

CDR3 residues: CASSTSSGRSGLEQYF. The CDR3 coding sequence is TGTGCCAGTAGTACCTCTAGCGGGAGGTCGGGGCTCGAGCAGTACTTC. This rearrangement joins TRBV19 to TRBJ2-7; 11 bases are a match to TRBD2. CDR1 LNHDA and CDR2 SQIVND come from the germline V gene (reference sequence). The CDR3 length is 16 residues. Trimming took 4 bases from V and 6 from J; bases not matched to a gene: 11.

This clone has a handful of counts. The J gene is TRBJ2-3, the V gene TRBV20-1, with D uncertain. Germline lookup yields CDR1 DFQATT and CDR2 SNEGSKA (reference sequence). Trimming cost V 8 bases and J 4 bases, with 10 bases left between them. This CDR3 is 11 amino acids long. CDR3 amino acids: CSNRVADTQYF. Written as DNA, the CDR3 is TGCAGTAATCGGGTCGCAGATACGCAGTATTTT.